Shown below are 30 T cell receptor beta chains from a single sample sequenced in a study of cytomegalovirus exposure and HLA in healthy donors. 60 Vbeta and 13 Jbeta primers were used in PCR. Using immunoSEQ multiplex PCR, the repertoire was profiled, and TCRdb retains in-frame clones only, with some absent. The sample gives about 100,000 clones, about 79% of which show up once; about 1.2% is in the top ten. Source material: PBMCs. All receptors derive from a woman in her late teens or twenties in good health and CMV-seronegative.

This rearrangement joins TRBV5-6 to TRBJ2-2, with 10 bases identical to TRBD1. Germline CDR1 reads SGHDT; CDR2 reads YYEEEE. The CDR3 totals 13 residues. The V gene end was trimmed by 4 bases and the J gene end by 13 bases; junction bases not matched to a gene: 7. The CDR3 sequence: CASSLSWDRGLFF. The DNA of the CDR3 is TGTGCCAGCAGCCTTAGCTGGGACAGGGGGCTGTTTTTT.

This chain joins TRBV4-3 and TRBJ1-1; D gene ambiguous. CDR1 LGHNA and CDR2 YSLEER come from the germline V gene. The CDR3 covers 15 residues. Trimming stripped 4 bases from V and 0 bases from J, with 12 bases between. The DNA for the CDR3 is TGCGCCAGCAGCCGTTCCAGGCCACTGAACACTGAAGCTTTCTTT. The encoded protein is CASSRSRPLNTEAFF.

The V gene is TRBV11-2, the J gene TRBJ2-1; TRBD2 matches at 8 bases. Per germline, CDR1 SGHAT and CDR2 FQNNGV. CDR3 length equals 14 residues. Losses at the gene ends were 5 bases for V and 10 bases for J; bases not matched to a gene: 10. The CDR3 is CASSTGTSQGEQFF. The CDR3 region has the DNA TGTGCCAGCAGCACCGGGACTAGTCAAGGCGAGCAGTTCTTC. The full variable domain, completed using reference TRBV11-2 and TRBJ2-1, is EAGVAQSPRYKIIEKRQSVAFWCNPISGHATLYWYQQILGQGPKLLIQFQNNGVVDDSQLPKDRFSAERLKGVDSTLKIQPAKLEDSAVYLCASSTGTSQGEQFFGPGTRLTVL.

The V call is TRBV18, the J call TRBJ1-5; D perhaps matches TRBD1 (5 bases). CDR1 is KGHSH, CDR2 LQKENI, per germline. This CDR3 contains 15 residues. V lost 2 bases, J lost 1 base, and 9 bases lay in between. The CDR3 is CASSPAGGSNQPQHF. CDR3 coding DNA: TGTGCCAGCTCACCAGCCGGGGGAAGCAATCAGCCCCAGCATTTT. The full variable domain, rest sourced from reference TRBV18 and TRBJ1-5, is NAGVMQNPRHLVRRRGQEARLRCSPMKGHSHVYWYRQLPEEGLKFMVYLQKENIIDESGMPKERFSAEFPKEGPSILRIQQVVRGDSAAYFCASSPAGGSNQPQHFGDGTRLSIL.

The CDR3 DNA is TGTGCCAGCAGCTTCCAAAGTCGGGACATTCAGTACTTC. Its protein product is CASSFQSRDIQYF. J is TRBJ2-4 and V is TRBV11-3; the D is unclear. Germline V lookup: CDR1 SGHNT, CDR2 YENEEA. The CDR3 loop spans 13 amino acids. The V end lost 3 bases, the J end lost 8 bases, and 11 bases lay between the germline ends.

The V call is TRBV5-4, the J call TRBJ2-1; 8 bases match TRBD2. J lost 2 bases, V lost 4 bases, and 5 bases had no gene match. CDR3 length equals 15 residues. Germline-derived CDR1 and CDR2 are SGHNT and YYREEE (reference sequence). The CDR3 protein is CASSAAGLAYNEQFF. For the CDR3, the DNA is TGTGCCAGCAGCGCCGCGGGACTAGCCTACAATGAGCAGTTCTTC.

This chain connects TRBV19 to TRBJ1-5; 9 nucleotides match TRBD1. This CDR3 spans 15 amino acids. Germline trimming cut 6 bases from V and 5 bases from J; bases unmatched to any gene: 8. Germline V gene sequence: CDR1 LNHDA, CDR2 SQIVND (reference sequence). Written as DNA, the CDR3 is TGTGCCAGTAGCTCGATGGGACAGGGTGATCAGCCCCAGCATTTT. It encodes CASSSMGQGDQPQHF.

The chain combines TRBV19 with TRBJ1-5; D gene uncertain. CDR3 length: 14 amino acids. With 7 bases removed from V and 0 bases from J, the gap between germline ends came to 10 bases. Germline assignment: CDR1 LNHDA and CDR2 SQIVND (reference sequence). The CDR3, as DNA: TGTGCCAGTAACGCGCTAGGTAGCAATCAGCCCCAGCATTTT. Amino acids: CASNALGSNQPQHF.

CDR3 residues: CSVDVEETGELFF. The DNA for the CDR3 is TGCAGCGTTGATGTCGAGGAAACCGGGGAGCTGTTTTTT. The chain carries TRBV29-1 and TRBJ2-2, with no clear D. CDR1 and CDR2 from the germline V gene are SQVTM and ANQGSEA. The CDR3 is 13 residues long. The V end was cut by 3 bases, the J end by 5 bases, with 10 bases between.

The V and J genes are TRBV29-1 and TRBJ1-2, with D unresolved. Trimming removed 1 base at V and 8 bases at J, with 11 bases between. Germline CDR1 and CDR2: SQVTM and ANQGSEA. The CDR3 is made up of 12 amino acids. The CDR3 sequence is CSVEGAREGYTF. CDR3 nucleotide sequence: TGCAGCGTTGAAGGGGCGCGGGAAGGCTACACCTTC. Drawing the rest from reference TRBV29-1 and TRBJ1-2, the complete variable domain is SAVISQKPSRDICQRGTSLTIQCQVDSQVTMMFWYRQQPGQSLTLIATANQGSEATYESGFVIDKFPISRPNLTFSTLTVSNMSPEDSSIYLCSVEGAREGYTFGSGTRLTVV.

About this clone itself: The identical CDR3 is also encoded by other nucleotide sequences in the sample. This chain uses TRBV7-9 with TRBJ2-5; 10 bases match TRBD2. Trimming took 5 bases from V and 5 from J; bases not matched to a gene: 8. Germline V gene data show CDR1 as SEHNR and CDR2 as FQNEAQ (reference sequence). There are 15 residues in the CDR3. The CDR3 is CASSRGLASPETQYF. The CDR3 coding sequence is TGTGCCAGCAGCAGGGGACTAGCGAGTCCGGAGACCCAGTACTTC.

The rearrangement links TRBV7-3 to TRBJ2-7; 16 bases line up with TRBD2. CDR1 SGHTA and CDR2 FQGTGA come from the germline V gene. This CDR3 region has 17 residues. V dropped 5 bases and J dropped 6; count of bases not matched to a gene: 10. The CDR3 spells CASSLGGTSGRAREQYF. CDR3 bases: TGTGCCAGCAGCCTAGGTGGGACTAGCGGGAGGGCCCGCGAGCAGTACTTC.

V gene TRBV28 combines with J gene TRBJ1-1; D not certain. CDR1 and CDR2 from the germline V gene are MDHEN and SYDVKM. The CDR3 totals 15 residues. V was clipped by 5 bases and J by 4 bases, with 17 bases between them. The CDR3 reads CASSPRSGFSTEAFF. CDR3 nucleotide sequence: TGTGCCAGCAGTCCGAGGAGCGGGTTTAGCACTGAAGCTTTCTTT.

This clone was picked up one time. The chain employs TRBV7-6 and TRBJ1-3, with a tentative D call TRBD1 (5 bases). Deletions cut 4 bases from V and 2 bases from J, with 9 bases between. Germline V gene sequence: CDR1 SGHVS, CDR2 FNYEAQ. This CDR3 comprises 14 residues. CDR3 bases: TGTGCCAGCAGCTCAGGGAAAGCTGGAAACACCATATATTTT. This codes for CASSSGKAGNTIYF. Full variable domain (outside the CDR3, taken from reference TRBV7-6 and TRBJ1-3): GAGVSQSPRYKVTKRGQDVALRCDPISGHVSLYWYRQALGQGPEFLTYFNYEAQQDKSGLPNDRFSAERPEGSISTLTIQRTEQRDSAMYRCASSSGKAGNTIYFGEGSWLTVV.

The rearrangement links TRBV10-3 to TRBJ2-3; 13 bases align to TRBD2. V gave up 1 base and J gave up 3 bases; unmatched junction bases: 4. This CDR3 has 17 residues. Germline V gene lookup returns CDR1 ENHRY and CDR2 SYGVKD. The CDR3 DNA reads as TGTGCCATCAGTGAGTATAGGACTAGCGGGGGAACAGATACGCAGTATTTT. Translated, it gives CAISEYRTSGGTDTQYF.

The genes are TRBV5-5 and TRBJ1-1; D may be TRBD1 (6 bases). The CDR3 runs to 13 residues. Germline V gene lookup returns CDR1 SGHKS and CDR2 YYEKEE (reference sequence). The V end was cut by 0 bases, the J end by 7 bases, with 10 bases between. This CDR3 reads CASSLGQGIEAFF. CDR3 nucleotide sequence: TGTGCCAGCAGCTTGGGGCAGGGGATTGAAGCTTTCTTT.

This clone has a single count. This chain links TRBV28 with TRBJ2-1; TRBD2 aligns across 7 bases. The CDR3 is 14 residues long. Per the germline V gene, CDR1 is MDHEN and CDR2 is SYDVKM. The ends lost 6 bases at V and 3 bases at J; junction bases unmatched: 5. The DNA of the CDR3 is TGTGCCAGCAGACGGGACTACCTCTACAATGAGCAGTTCTTC. The encoded protein is CASRRDYLYNEQFF.

The rearrangement joins TRBV18 to TRBJ2-7, with 9 bases lining up with TRBD1. V shed 3 bases, J shed 2 bases, and the junction held 2 bases outside the gene matches. The CDR3 sequence is 14 residues long. Germline V gives CDR1 KGHSH, CDR2 LQKENI. The CDR3 loop is CASSPGQGAYEQYF. The CDR3, as DNA: TGTGCCAGCTCACCGGGACAGGGAGCCTACGAGCAGTACTTC.

This chain links TRBV30 with TRBJ2-3, with 9 bases lining up with TRBD2. This CDR3 is 14 amino acids long. After removal of 3 bases from V and 4 bases from J, the junction contained 5 bases not matched to a gene. Germline CDR1 is GTSNPN and CDR2 is SVGIG (reference sequence). CDR3 in amino acids: CAWSGGGGADTQYF. The CDR3 bases are TGTGCCTGGAGCGGGGGCGGGGGGGCAGATACGCAGTATTTT.

In this sample, this clone turned up a few times. The rearrangement uses TRBV5-4 and TRBJ1-4, with 8 bases that match TRBD1. This CDR3 has 14 amino acids. Trimming cost V 3 bases and J 6 bases; bases outside gene matches: 4. The germline V gene has CDR1 SGHNT and CDR2 YYREEE (reference sequence). The CDR3 DNA follows: TGTGCCAGCAGCTCACAGGGGGGAGATGAAAAACTGTTTTTT. This codes for CASSSQGGDEKLFF.

The chain links TRBV4-3 to TRBJ2-3, with TRBD2 matching over 10 bases. With V trimmed by 3 bases and J by 8 bases, 8 bases remained unmatched. The CDR3 runs 15 residues. CDR1 and CDR2 (germline): LGHNA, YSLEER. In DNA, the CDR3 is TGCGCCAGCAGCCAGAGCGGGGGGGAGGGCGGTACGCAGTATTTT. This codes for CASSQSGGEGGTQYF.

The rearrangement links TRBV6-5 to TRBJ1-1; TRBD1 is a possible D gene (5 bases). There are 14 residues in the CDR3. The V and J ends lost 6 bases and 2 bases respectively, with 13 bases between them. Germline assignment: CDR1 MNHEY and CDR2 SVGAGI. CDR3 in amino acids: CASSDSGVNTEAFF. The CDR3 nucleotides are TGTGCCAGCAGCGACAGCGGGGTAAACACTGAAGCTTTCTTT.

This rearrangement joins TRBV19 to TRBJ1-6, with 8 bases identical to TRBD1. After removal of 7 bases from V and 10 bases from J, the junction contained 9 bases not matched to a gene. Germline V gives CDR1 LNHDA, CDR2 SQIVND (reference sequence). The CDR3 is 14 amino acids. Written as DNA, the CDR3 is TGTGCCAGTACCTCGGACAGGGAAAGATCACCCCTCCACTTT. Translation gives CASTSDRERSPLHF.

The genes are TRBV5-6 and TRBJ2-5; 9 positions match TRBD1. The DNA end lines up better with TRBJ2-7; the J call may be wrong. In germline, CDR1 is SGHDT, CDR2 YYEEEE. The CDR3 extends over 18 amino acids. CDR3 DNA sequence: TGTGCCAGCAGCCCCGTGCTGGGACAGGGTGGGAGCTCCTACGAGCAGTACTTC. Translated, it gives CASSPVLGQGGSSYEQYF.

The genes are TRBV11-2 and TRBJ2-7, with D unresolved. Trimming took off 2 bases at V and 4 bases at J, with 9 bases between the two ends. CDR3 length equals 13 residues. The germline V gene encodes CDR1 SGHAT and CDR2 FQNNGV. The CDR3 loop reads CASSLLSWYEQYF. The CDR3 DNA is TGTGCCAGCAGCTTACTATCGTGGTACGAGCAGTACTTC.

The rearrangement joins TRBV5-6 to TRBJ2-7, with TRBD2 matching over 9 bases. Germline V CDR1 and CDR2: SGHDT, YYEEEE. The CDR3 totals 14 residues. Trimming at V came to 0 bases and at J to 4 bases, leaving 2 bases not matched to a gene. The CDR3 DNA reads as TGTGCCAGCAGCTTGGGACTAGCGGTTTACGAGCAGTACTTC. It codes for CASSLGLAVYEQYF.

This clone was seen a handful of times. This chain uses TRBV5-6 with TRBJ1-4; TRBD1 might be the D (5 bases). This CDR3 is built from 14 residues. Germline values: CDR1 SGHDT, CDR2 YYEEEE. Deletions cut 0 bases from V and 8 bases from J, with 11 bases between. The CDR3 coding sequence is TGTGCCAGCAGCTTGGGACTTGGGGGGGAAAAACTGTTTTTT. Protein product: CASSLGLGGEKLFF.

In its sample, this clone was seen once. The J gene is TRBJ1-2, the V gene TRBV6-5, with 9 positions matching TRBD1. Germline values: CDR1 MNHEY, CDR2 SVGAGI. This CDR3 is 11 amino acids long. J gave up 5 bases and V 8 bases, and 0 bases lay outside the gene matches. Here the CDR3 reads CASGQGYGYTF. As DNA, the CDR3 is TGTGCCAGCGGACAGGGGTATGGCTACACCTTC.

To note about this clone: At one end the junction does not follow the germline gene, possibly because of a read error. The chain recombines TRBV7-9 with TRBJ2-1; 7 bases map to TRBD1. The CDR3 totals 12 residues. Per the germline V gene, CDR1 is SEHNR and CDR2 is FQNEAQ (reference sequence). The CDR3 here is CSSSLAGTAQFF. CDR3 bases: TGTTCCAGCAGCTTAGCTGGGACAGCGCAGTTCTTC.

The gene calls are TRBV4-1 and TRBJ2-5; TRBD2 aligns across 10 bases. The CDR3 extends over 19 amino acids. CDR1 and CDR2 from the germline V gene are MGHRA and YSYEKL. Trimming took 2 bases from V and 2 from J; bases not matched to a gene: 14. The CDR3 sequence: CASSQWRSPSGGAQETQYF. CDR3 nucleotides: TGCGCCAGCAGCCAATGGAGGTCCCCTAGCGGGGGCGCGCAAGAGACCCAGTACTTC.